This entry describes one T cell receptor (beta chain). The source of the sample is a study of T cells in Graves' hyperthyroidism and ophthalmopathy. RNA transcripts provided the source from which TCR beta CDR3 regions were amplified. With the HTBI primer set, the TCR CDR3 went through a first round of RT-PCR. TCRdb fed the multiplex PCR reads into MiXCR, producing one record per CDR3 protein. The table includes 360,000 or so distinct CDR3 sequences, approximately 16% detected once. The trim removed 4 bases at V and 6 bases at J, leaving 6 bases unmatched. The CDR3 is 15 amino acids. CDR1 is ENHRY, CDR2 SYGVKD, per germline.

The receptor was derived from a woman in her sixties with Graves' ophthalmopathy. The chain recombines TRBV10-3 with TRBJ2-7; 13 nucleotides line up with TRBD2. Material: blood. CDR3 in amino acids: CAISGGGLAGFEQYF. In DNA form, the CDR3 reads TGTGCCATCAGTGGCGGGGGACTAGCGGGATTCGAGCAGTACTTC.